This T cell receptor beta chain was sequenced during a study of long-term antiretroviral therapy in people with HIV. The germline V gene has CDR1 SGHNT and CDR2 YENEEA. V lost 5 bases, J lost 4 bases, and 11 bases lay in between. The CDR3 loop spans 13 amino acids. Whole-study results and caveats: Even long-term ART left TRB diversity below transplant donor controls, despite gains. Clones showing expansion before ART dominated the repertoire at all time points.

Turning to this clone: The antigen is undetermined.

Assay version v3.0 of immunoSEQ was used, and it was run at survey level. TCRdb keeps only in-frame clones here, not all; method: immunoSEQ multiplex PCR. The data show about 20,000 clones, with around nine tenths seen just once and 7.5% to 9.5% held by the top ten. Amounts of 1-10 million cryopreserved PBMC were held in the samples before DNA extraction. The sample consisted of unsorted PBMCs, taken about 4.5 years before starting antiretroviral therapy. The genes are TRBV11-3 and TRBJ1-1; TRBD1 is a possible D gene (6 bases). The sequence came from a woman in her twenties or thirties with HIV. CDR3 sequence: CASSPVRGTEAFF. CDR3 nucleotides: TGTGCCAGCAGCCCAGTCAGGGGCACTGAAGCTTTCTTT.